The T cell receptor (beta chain) under discussion was sequenced for a study of prognosis after radiotherapy for stage I lung cancer. CDR1 is ENHRY, CDR2 SYGVKD, per germline. The trim removed 1 base at V and 4 bases at J, leaving 5 bases unmatched. The CDR3 length is 15 residues. This clonotype was detected ten times or more. Genomic DNA was subjected to two-round multiplex PCR for amplification of TCR beta CDR3. The first round of PCR was done with primers that matched each TRBV and TRBJ gene. TCRdb reprocessed the multiplex PCR reads via MiXCR and lists one record per CDR3 protein. This table holds 20,000 to 25,000 distinct CDR3 sequences, around two fifths found once.

The material was PBMCs, obtained before or after stereotactic body radiation therapy (not recorded which). The TCR originated in a donor over 45 with non-small cell lung cancer. The chain joins TRBV10-3 to TRBJ2-3, with 7 positions matching TRBD1. The CDR3 spells CAISEWAGGADTQYF. CDR3 in DNA: TGTGCCATCAGTGAGTGGGCAGGGGGTGCAGATACGCAGTATTTT.